This T cell receptor (beta chain) was captured by sequencing in a study of blood T cells in healthy people across ages. A few counts support this clonotype. A second about 7 to 12 cycle PCR used barcoded and J-beta primers. TCRdb itself ran the 5' RACE reads through MiXCR, one entry per CDR3 protein. The sample has roughly 2 million distinct CDR3 sequences, around half seen once; the top ten hold roughly 2%. In germline, CDR1 is MNHEY, CDR2 SMNVEV (reference sequence). The CDR3 consists of 15 residues. Trimming cost V 5 bases and J 4 bases; bases outside gene matches: 7. This sequence originates from a woman in her thirties or forties in good health. Source material: blood. V usage is TRBV27 and J usage is TRBJ2-1; the match to TRBD2 covers 8 bases. The CDR3 region has the DNA TGTGCCAGCAGTCATAGCGGGGAGACTTACAATGAGCAGTTCTTC. As protein: CASSHSGETYNEQFF.